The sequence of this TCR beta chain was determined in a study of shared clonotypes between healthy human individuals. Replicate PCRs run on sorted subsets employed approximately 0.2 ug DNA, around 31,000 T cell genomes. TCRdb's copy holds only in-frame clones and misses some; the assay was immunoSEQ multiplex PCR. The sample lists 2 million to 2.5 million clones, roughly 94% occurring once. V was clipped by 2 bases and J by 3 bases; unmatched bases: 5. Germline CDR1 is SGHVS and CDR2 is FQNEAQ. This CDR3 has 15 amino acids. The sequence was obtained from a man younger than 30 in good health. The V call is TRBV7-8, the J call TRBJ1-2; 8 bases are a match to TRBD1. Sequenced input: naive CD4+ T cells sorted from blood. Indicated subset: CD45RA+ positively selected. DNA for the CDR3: TGTGCCAGCAGCTTAAGGACAGGGCCGGACTATGGCTACACCTTC. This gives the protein CASSLRTGPDYGYTF.